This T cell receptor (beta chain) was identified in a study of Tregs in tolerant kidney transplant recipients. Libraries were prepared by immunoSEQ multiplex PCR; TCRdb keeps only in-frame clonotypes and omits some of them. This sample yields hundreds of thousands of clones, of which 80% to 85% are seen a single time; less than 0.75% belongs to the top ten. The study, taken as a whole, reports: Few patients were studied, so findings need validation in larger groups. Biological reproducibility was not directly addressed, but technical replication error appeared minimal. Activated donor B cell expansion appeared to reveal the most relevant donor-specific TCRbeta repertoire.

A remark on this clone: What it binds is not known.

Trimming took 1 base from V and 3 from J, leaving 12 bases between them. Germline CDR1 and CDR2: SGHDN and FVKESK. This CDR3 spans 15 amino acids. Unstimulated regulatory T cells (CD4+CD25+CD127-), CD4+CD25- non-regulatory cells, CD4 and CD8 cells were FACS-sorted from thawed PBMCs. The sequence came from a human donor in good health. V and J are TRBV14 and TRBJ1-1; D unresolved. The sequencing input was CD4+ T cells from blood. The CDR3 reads CASSQGVAGYTEAFF. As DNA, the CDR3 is TGTGCCAGCAGCCAAGGAGTCGCAGGTTACACTGAAGCTTTCTTT.